The T cell receptor (beta chain) described here comes from a study of T cell responses to AZD1222 COVID-19 vaccine. Overall study context: Analyses pooled second doses at about 4 or about 12 weeks.

Notes on the study in general: Dominant at 160-218 and 743-854, vaccine-associated CD4 TCRs also spanned spike. The donors showed a predominance of white British ancestry and of females, with possible underestimation of clonal diversity. Sampled repertoires all dated from after the peak T cell response.

Libraries were prepared by immunoSEQ multiplex PCR; TCRdb keeps only in-frame clonotypes and omits some of them. This table has roughly 250,000 clones, about 92% appearing once. Notes on this clone: Its matching antigen is unknown. This sample also contains other DNA sequences that code for the same CDR3.

The source is an adult in good health. The input for sequencing was peripheral blood, taken on day 0 of AZD1222 vaccination.

CDR3 nucleotides: TGTGCCAGCAGTTTATCCGGGGGCTCATACGAGCAGTACTTC. This gives the protein CASSLSGGSYEQYF. V is TRBV28 and J is TRBJ2-7; perhaps D is TRBD1 or TRBD2 (6 bases each). The germline V gene encodes CDR1 MDHEN and CDR2 SYDVKM. V lost 1 base and J lost 4, with 11 bases in between. CDR3 length: 14 amino acids. Looking up the rest from reference TRBV28 and TRBJ2-7 gives the full variable domain: DVKVTQSSRYLVKRTGEKVFLECVQDMDHENMFWYRQDPGLGLRLIYFSYDVKMKEKGDIPEGYSVSREKKERFSLILESASTNQTSMYLCASSLSGGSYEQYFGPGTRLTVT.